This T cell receptor beta chain was sequenced for a study of Graves' ophthalmopathy and Graves' hyperthyroidism. The authors amplified TCR beta CDR3 regions from RNA transcripts. Investigators did first-round RT-PCR with HTBI primers, then second-round multiplex PCR. TCRdb reprocessed the multiplex PCR reads with MiXCR, giving one entry per CDR3 protein. The sample carries about 230,000 distinct CDR3 sequences, about 47% recorded once. Findings and limits, study-wide: Blood also harbored most expanded thyroid clonotypes above 0.001 frequency.

About this clonotype itself: Its antigen is currently unknown.

Germline CDR1 and CDR2: SGHTA and FQGNSA. Trimming removed 1 base at V and 0 bases at J, with 13 bases between. The CDR3 consists of 16 residues. The TCR originated in an adult man with Graves' ophthalmopathy. Sample: peripheral blood. J is TRBJ2-7 and V is TRBV7-2; a possible D gene is TRBD1 (6 bases). CDR3 region: CASSLGARGSSYEQYF. CDR3 bases: TGTGCCAGCAGCTTAGGGGCCAGGGGTAGCTCCTACGAGCAGTACTTC.